What follows is one T cell receptor beta chain and its context. This clonotype has ten or more counts. Its antigen is currently not known. Base qualities were left out, and no much larger clone turns up one base away. The Immunoverse kit was used to build TCR libraries from roughly 370 ng RNA, with molecular barcoded adaptors covering alpha/delta and beta/gamma chains. TCR library preparation used the same RNA that went into transcriptome sequencing. An Illumina HiSeq 4000 with 2 x 150 cycles was used to sequence the TCR libraries. In the original analysis: MiXCR aligned TCR reads to human V, D, J and C references and assembled the aligned reads into CDR3 clonotypes, with quality filtering and error correction included. The tcR package in R was used for analysis of clonotype counts and gene usage diversity. For inspection of raw mapping reads, RNA-seq reads were mapped by STAR aligner version 2.5.3a onto GRCh37 of the human genome. IR-seq fastq files were randomly downsampled with Seqtk 1.3 to test the effect of sequencing depth on detected clonotypes. Through fastp at Q25 and MiXCR, TCRdb rebuilt clones from the public reads, retaining in-frame beta chains. Every entry covers one CDR3 protein and lists the most common genes and DNA from its rows. In this record, the V and J calls reflect TCRdb's handling and not the investigators' own analysis. The sample includes approximately 62,000 distinct CDR3 sequences, with approximately 19% observed a single time. The top ten constitute roughly a tenth of the sample.

From cysteine to phenylalanine, the CDR3 is 14 amino acids long. Just the 42-base CDR3 DNA is kept, in frame starting at base 1. Per the germline V gene (reference sequence), MNHEY is the CDR1 and SMNVEV is the CDR2. Unmatched junction bases come to 4, with V trimmed by 5 bases and J by 0 bases. The source of the sample is a study of read filtering for tumor transcriptome and immune sequencing (dated by TCRdb to the early 2020s). Concerning the study at large: The cohort had some 16 male and more than 12 female patients with a mean age of roughly 66 years, ranging from roughly 45 to 90. By revised international staging, 8 or 9 patients were R-ISS I, approximately 15 were R-ISS II and more than five were R-ISS III. After DNase treatment, whole-transcriptome libraries were prepared using the TruSeq RNA Access Library Prep Kit. Per sample, about 3.5 to 11 million TCR-region mapped reads were obtained with IR-seq, compared with only 85 to 1273 with RNA-seq. Using the same bone marrow samples, the study ran both targeted immune repertoire sequencing and bulk whole-transcriptome sequencing and then compared the TCR repertoires from each method. One main goal was a read-filtering strategy for immune repertoire data, in particular deciding whether clonotypes backed by only one read should be removed. Broad study findings and their caveats: Removing single-read clonotypes increased the correlation between IR-seq and RNA-seq shared clonotype proportions. The sorted CD138-negative fraction was not purified T cells but a mixed bone marrow immune population. Compared with RNA-seq, IR-seq captured clonotypes at much higher depth and more reliably, and a smaller IR-seq throughput was enough to identify most shared clonotypes. Single-read clonotypes made up about 82% of clonotypes but roughly 3.2% of total reads in IR-seq, and approximately 73% of clonotypes and 40% to 50% of reads in RNA-seq.

Bone marrow was sampled from every patient at the time of active disease. Ficoll-Hypaque density gradient centrifugation was used to isolate bone marrow mononuclear cells. To remove myeloma plasma cells, the cells were labeled with CD138 magnetic microbeads on a MACS separator, and CD138-negative cells were then collected by negative selection. The purity of the isolated cells was checked by flow cytometry with CD138 antibodies on an Attune NxT. Total RNA was extracted using TRIzol reagent and was quantified on a NanoDrop spectrophotometer. For each patient, the CD138-negative bone marrow sample underwent paired RNA-seq and IR-seq.

The chain is made from TRBV27 and TRBJ2-7; 7 junctional bases match TRBD1. The clonotype originates from a donor older than 35 with multiple myeloma. The sample was a population of CD138-negative cells sorted from bone marrow. The sample's cell subset or site label, in plain terms: bone marrow mononuclear cells depleted of CD138+ plasma/myeloma cells by negative magnetic selection. The CDR3 loop reads CASSPGTDSYEQYF. The nucleotide sequence is TGTGCCAGCAGTCCTGGGACAGACTCCTACGAGCAGTACTTC.